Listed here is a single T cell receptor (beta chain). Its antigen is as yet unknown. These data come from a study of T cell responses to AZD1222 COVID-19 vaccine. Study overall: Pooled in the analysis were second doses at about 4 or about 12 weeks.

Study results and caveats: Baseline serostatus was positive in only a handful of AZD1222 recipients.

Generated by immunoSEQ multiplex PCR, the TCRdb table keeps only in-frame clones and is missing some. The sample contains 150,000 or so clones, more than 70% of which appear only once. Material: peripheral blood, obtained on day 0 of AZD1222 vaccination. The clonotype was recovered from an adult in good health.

The DNA for the CDR3 is TGTGCCACCAGCAAGGACTCCACCCGAACCTACGAGCAGTACTTC. This translates into CATSKDSTRTYEQYF. V gene TRBV15 combines with J gene TRBJ2-7; maybe TRBD2 (5 bases). This CDR3 is built from 15 residues. Germline V gives CDR1 LNHNV, CDR2 YYDKDF (reference sequence). V was trimmed by 4 bases and J by 2 bases, leaving 15 bases between them.